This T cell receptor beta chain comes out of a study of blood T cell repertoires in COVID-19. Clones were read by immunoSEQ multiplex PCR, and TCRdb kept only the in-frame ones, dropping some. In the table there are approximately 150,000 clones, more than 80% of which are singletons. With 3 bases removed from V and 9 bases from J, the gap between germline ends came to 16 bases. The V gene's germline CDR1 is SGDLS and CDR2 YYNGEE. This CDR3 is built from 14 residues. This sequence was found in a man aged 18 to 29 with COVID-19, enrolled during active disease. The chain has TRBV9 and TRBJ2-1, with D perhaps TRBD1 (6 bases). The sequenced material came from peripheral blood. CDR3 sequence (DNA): TGTGCCAGCAGCGCGACCGGGACAATTCTTGAGCAGTTCTTC. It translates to CASSATGTILEQFF.